One and the same sample provided the 28 T cell receptor beta chains below, sequenced in a study of cytomegalovirus exposure and HLA in healthy donors. PCR was performed using 60 Vbeta and 13 Jbeta primers. Profiling relied on immunoSEQ multiplex PCR, and the TCRdb table lists in-frame clones only, not all of them. This sample has about 130,000 clones, with roughly four fifths found just once. Input material: PBMCs. All receptors come from a male donor in good health and CMV-seropositive.

The chain couples TRBV28 to TRBJ2-2; D perhaps matches TRBD1 (5 bases). This CDR3 has 17 residues. Per germline, CDR1 MDHEN and CDR2 SYDVKM. V was cut by 2 bases and J by 2 bases, with 15 bases left in between. The chain's CDR3 is CASSLLSRVLNTGELFF. The DNA of the CDR3 is TGTGCCAGCAGTTTACTTAGCAGGGTGCTTAACACCGGGGAGCTGTTTTTT.

V is TRBV19 and J is TRBJ1-2; no clear D. The CDR3 runs to 14 residues. V was cut by 6 bases and J by 0 bases, with 11 bases left in between. Germline-derived CDR1 and CDR2 are LNHDA and SQIVND (reference sequence). The CDR3 region has the DNA TGTGCCAGTAGCGTCCGGGGAACTAACTATGGCTACACCTTC. It translates to CASSVRGTNYGYTF.

V and J are TRBV27 and TRBJ2-7; no definite D call. Looked up from germline, CDR1 is MNHEY and CDR2 is SMNVEV (reference sequence). The CDR3 consists of 13 residues. The V and J ends lost 2 bases and 5 bases respectively, with 10 bases between them. The CDR3: CASSLSRGHEQYF. Written as DNA, the CDR3 is TGTGCCAGCAGTTTAAGTCGCGGCCACGAGCAGTACTTC.

The chain recombines TRBV7-2 with TRBJ1-5; D is unclear. The CDR3 spans 16 residues. Germline loops: CDR1 SGHTA, CDR2 FQGNSA. The germline V and J ends were trimmed by 7 bases and 5 bases, with 21 bases remaining between them. The CDR3 DNA follows: TGTGCCAGCACCATGGGTCGCGGGATTGATGATCAGCCCCAGCATTTT. Amino acids: CASTMGRGIDDQPQHF. Looking up the rest from reference TRBV7-2 and TRBJ1-5 gives the full variable domain: GAGVSQSPSNKVTEKGKDVELRCDPISGHTALYWYRQSLGQGLEFLIYFQGNSAPDKSGLPSDRFSAERTGGSVSTLTIQRTQQEDSAVYLCASTMGRGIDDQPQHFGDGTRLSIL.

V usage is TRBV4-1 and J usage is TRBJ1-2; no clear D gene. V was pared by 3 bases and J by 2 bases, with 16 bases between. The CDR3 totals 16 residues. Looked up from germline, CDR1 is MGHRA and CDR2 is YSYEKL. In DNA form, the CDR3 reads TGCGCCAGCAGCCAGACTACCCTGGACGCAAACTATGGCTACACCTTC. This codes for CASSQTTLDANYGYTF.

The chain employs TRBV27 and TRBJ1-1; tentatively, D is TRBD1 (6 bases). Trimming left V 1 base short and J 5 bases short, with 11 bases between. CDR3 length equals 14 residues. The germline CDR1 and CDR2 sequences are MNHEY and SMNVEV (reference sequence). The CDR3 reads CASSLLQGGTEAFF. CDR3 nucleotides: TGTGCCAGCAGTTTATTACAGGGAGGGACTGAAGCTTTCTTT.

The chain couples TRBV4-3 to TRBJ2-5; TRBD1 matches 12 bases. The DNA end is more similar to TRBJ2-7, so the J call may be wrong. CDR3 size: 22 residues. Germline-derived CDR1 and CDR2 are LGHNA and YSLEER. CDR3 in amino acids: CASSQEWTGTGGLLAKAYEQYF. The CDR3 region has the DNA TGCGCCAGCAGCCAAGAATGGACCGGGACAGGGGGCCTACTAGCGAAGGCCTACGAGCAGTACTTC.

The rearrangement joins TRBV5-5 to TRBJ2-7; TRBD1 matches at 9 bases. Germline assignment: CDR1 SGHKS and CDR2 YYEKEE (reference sequence). The CDR3 has 14 amino acids. The V gene end was trimmed by 5 bases and the J gene end by 3 bases; junction bases not matched to a gene: 6. CDR3 sequence: CASRWGQGLYEQYF. As DNA, the CDR3 is TGTGCCAGCAGGTGGGGACAGGGTCTCTACGAGCAGTACTTC.

V usage is TRBV28 and J usage is TRBJ2-2, with D perhaps TRBD2 (6 bases). The CDR3 runs to 14 residues. The germline CDR1 and CDR2 sequences are MDHEN and SYDVKM. V shed 3 bases and J shed 5 bases, with 10 bases lying between them. CDR3 nucleotide sequence: TGTGCCAGCAGTTTTGGAGGGAGGACCGGGGAGCTGTTTTTT. Amino acids: CASSFGGRTGELFF.

This rearrangement joins TRBV4-3 to TRBJ1-4, with D maybe TRBD1 (6 bases). This CDR3 region has 17 residues. CDR1 LGHNA and CDR2 YSLEER come from the germline V gene. Trimming cost V 1 base and J 4 bases, with 16 bases left between them. CDR3 nucleotides: TGCGCCAGCAGCCAAGTTGCGGGGGCCGGAGGTAATGAAAAACTGTTTTTT. This translates into CASSQVAGAGGNEKLFF.

The chain carries TRBV30 and TRBJ1-6; 8 bases agree with TRBD1. Losses at the gene ends were 1 base for V and 6 bases for J; bases not matched to a gene: 5. The length of the CDR3 is 15 residues. The germline CDR1 and CDR2 sequences are GTSNPN and SVGIG (reference sequence). This chain's CDR3 is CAWSARTGFNSPLHF. The DNA of the CDR3 is TGTGCCTGGAGTGCTAGGACAGGGTTTAATTCACCCCTCCACTTT.

The chain carries TRBV29-1 and TRBJ2-2, with D possibly matching TRBD1 (6 bases). CDR3 length: 15 amino acids. V was trimmed by 7 bases and J by 2 bases, leaving 17 bases between them. Looked up from germline, CDR1 is SQVTM and CDR2 is ANQGSEA. This CDR3 is CSAALGAVNTGELFF. The CDR3, as DNA: TGCAGCGCCGCACTGGGGGCGGTTAACACCGGGGAGCTGTTTTTT.

The gene calls are TRBV7-2 and TRBJ2-1, with 10 bases fitting TRBD2. The CDR3 has 15 residues. The ends lost 6 bases at V and 5 bases at J; junction bases unmatched: 7. Germline V lookup: CDR1 SGHTA, CDR2 FQGNSA. This CDR3 reads CASRALGLADNEQFF. The CDR3 coding sequence is TGTGCCAGCAGGGCTTTAGGACTAGCGGACAATGAGCAGTTCTTC.

The chain recombines TRBV18 with TRBJ1-5; the match to TRBD1 covers 7 bases. Germline CDR1 reads KGHSH; CDR2 reads LQKENI. The CDR3 runs to 15 residues. Trimming cost V 2 bases and J 2 bases; bases outside gene matches: 3. The CDR3 protein is CASSPGQGGNQPQHF. Here the CDR3 DNA reads TGTGCCAGCTCACCAGGTCAGGGGGGCAATCAGCCCCAGCATTTT.

CDR3 loop: CASSPGLAETQYF. The CDR3 region has the DNA TGTGCCAGCAGCCCGGGCCTAGCCGAGACCCAGTACTTC. The chain uses TRBV7-2 and TRBJ2-5; possible D gene TRBD2, 5 bases. The V gene's germline CDR1 is SGHTA and CDR2 FQGNSA. The CDR3 runs 13 residues. Trimming stripped 5 bases from V and 5 bases from J, with 12 bases between. Filled out from reference TRBV7-2 and TRBJ2-5, the complete variable domain reads GAGVSQSPSNKVTEKGKDVELRCDPISGHTALYWYRQSLGQGLEFLIYFQGNSAPDKSGLPSDRFSAERTGGSVSTLTIQRTQQEDSAVYLCASSPGLAETQYFGPGTRLLVL.

The sample holds a few counts of this clone. The rearrangement uses TRBV6-5 and TRBJ1-2; D gene unclear. Deletions cut 5 bases from V and 4 bases from J, with 11 bases between. The CDR3 loop spans 13 amino acids. Germline-derived CDR1 and CDR2 are MNHEY and SVGAGI. The CDR3 DNA follows: TGTGCCAGCAGTCAACGAGAGTCCTATGGCTACACCTTC. The encoded protein is CASSQRESYGYTF.

The chain combines TRBV10-2 with TRBJ2-7, with TRBD2 as a possible D gene (6 bases). V lost 8 bases, J lost 4 bases, and 15 bases lay in between. In germline, CDR1 is WSHSY, CDR2 SAAADI. The CDR3 spans 13 residues. CDR3 region: CASARASEYEQYF. CDR3 in DNA: TGCGCCAGCGCTCGGGCTAGCGAGTACGAGCAGTACTTC.

V and J are TRBV27 and TRBJ2-1, with D maybe TRBD2 (5 bases). Trimming removed 0 bases at V and 13 bases at J, with 13 bases between. There are 13 residues in the CDR3. Germline CDR1 and CDR2: MNHEY and SMNVEV (reference sequence). The CDR3 nucleotides read TGTGCCAGCAGTTTATCGATGCGGGCAGTCCAGTTCTTC. Residues: CASSLSMRAVQFF.

This clone occurred a few times. The chain uses TRBV10-2 and TRBJ2-1, with TRBD2 matching over 7 bases. V shed 4 bases and J 3 bases; nucleotides not matched to a gene: 12. The CDR3 contains 17 residues. The germline V gene has CDR1 WSHSY and CDR2 SAAADI. The CDR3 nucleotides are TGCGCCAGCAGTGGGAGAGGGCGGGAGACCTTCTACAATGAGCAGTTCTTC. It specifies CASSGRGRETFYNEQFF.

J is TRBJ1-2 and V is TRBV7-8, with D maybe TRBD1 (5 bases). With 5 bases removed from V and 5 bases from J, the gap between germline ends came to 18 bases. The CDR3 sequence is 15 residues long. The germline CDR1 and CDR2 sequences are SGHVS and FQNEAQ. Written as DNA, the CDR3 is TGTGCCAGCAGCCCGCCAAGGCAGGGTCCATATGGCTACACCTTC. It yields the protein CASSPPRQGPYGYTF.

This chain joins TRBV29-1 and TRBJ2-3; possible D gene TRBD2, 5 bases. V shed 6 bases and J shed 4 bases, with 14 bases lying between them. This CDR3 comprises 13 residues. Germline V lookup: CDR1 SQVTM, CDR2 ANQGSEA. The CDR3 loop is CSVQAAPADTQYF. Here the CDR3 DNA reads TGCAGCGTCCAAGCGGCCCCCGCAGATACGCAGTATTTT.

CDR3 sequence (DNA): TGTGCCAGTAGTATTTCGGGGTCGGGGAACACTGAAGCTTTCTTT. Protein sequence: CASSISGSGNTEAFF. The chain couples TRBV19 to TRBJ1-1; no clear D. Trimming cost V 3 bases and J 1 base, with 12 bases left between them. The CDR3 contains 15 residues. The germline gives CDR1 LNHDA, CDR2 SQIVND (reference sequence).

The CDR3 DNA reads as TGTGCCTGGAGTCCCGCTAGCAATGAGCAGTTCTTC. Translated: CAWSPASNEQFF. The J gene is TRBJ2-1, the V gene TRBV30; D is uncertain. This CDR3 has 12 amino acids. Trimming took 2 bases from V and 6 from J, leaving 8 bases between them. From germline, CDR1 is GTSNPN and CDR2 SVGIG (reference sequence). Full variable domain (outside the CDR3, taken from reference TRBV30 and TRBJ2-1): SQTIHQWPATLVQPVGSPLSLECTVEGTSNPNLYWYRQAAGRGLQLLFYSVGIGQISSEVPQNLSASRPQDRQFILSSKKLLLSDSGFYLCAWSPASNEQFFGPGTRLTVL.

The gene calls are TRBV28 and TRBJ2-7; D is possibly TRBD2 (5 bases). V lost 2 bases and J 2 bases, leaving 7 bases between the germline ends. The CDR3 sequence is 13 residues long. The germline V gene encodes CDR1 MDHEN and CDR2 SYDVKM. CDR3 in DNA: TGTGCCAGCAGTTTACCGGGGACCTACGAGCAGTACTTC. Translation: CASSLPGTYEQYF.

CDR3 DNA sequence: TGTGCCAGCAGCTTAGATCCGGGGAATCAGCCCCAGCATTTT. Protein: CASSLDPGNQPQHF. V usage is TRBV11-3 and J usage is TRBJ1-5; the D is unclear. Germline V CDR1 and CDR2: SGHNT, YENEEA. V was pared by 0 bases and J by 4 bases, with 7 bases between. This CDR3 spans 14 amino acids.

Here the CDR3 reads CSVVIRATNEKLFF. The CDR3 DNA is TGCAGCGTTGTAATCCGGGCAACTAATGAAAAACTGTTTTTT. The chain employs TRBV29-1 and TRBJ1-4; D unclear. This CDR3 contains 14 residues. The V end was cut by 4 bases, the J end by 0 bases, with 9 bases between. In germline, CDR1 is SQVTM, CDR2 ANQGSEA. The full variable domain, in which reference TRBV29-1 and TRBJ1-4 provide the parts outside the CDR3, is SAVISQKPSRDICQRGTSLTIQCQVDSQVTMMFWYRQQPGQSLTLIATANQGSEATYESGFVIDKFPISRPNLTFSTLTVSNMSPEDSSIYLCSVVIRATNEKLFFGSGTQLSVL.

The chain has TRBV25-1 and TRBJ1-6; D unresolved. Germline V gene sequence: CDR1 MGHDK, CDR2 SYGVNS. This CDR3 contains 13 residues. The V end was cut by 8 bases, the J end by 6 bases, with 11 bases between. DNA of the CDR3: TGTGCCAGCTCCGGGAGAACTAATTCACCCCTCCACTTT. Protein: CASSGRTNSPLHF.

The J gene is TRBJ1-1, the V gene TRBV7-9, with 8 bases aligning to TRBD1. Per the germline V gene, CDR1 is SEHNR and CDR2 is FQNEAQ (reference sequence). V shed 4 bases and J 10 bases; nucleotides not matched to a gene: 5. The CDR3 totals 12 residues. CDR3 in DNA: TGTGCCAGCAGCTGGCAGGGGGCGGGAGCTTTCTTT. Translating gives CASSWQGAGAFF.